A single sample gave rise to the 16 T cell receptor beta chains below, sequenced in a study of blood T cell repertoires in COVID-19. Only in-frame clones appear in the TCRdb table, and some are missing; sequencing was by immunoSEQ multiplex PCR. The sample lists 250,000 to 300,000 clones; more than 85% were seen once. Sequenced input: PBMCs or T cells enriched from blood (not recorded which). The receptors here all came from a man aged 40-50 years who had recovered from COVID-19.

V and J are TRBV9 and TRBJ2-5, with D possibly matching TRBD2 (6 bases). The germline V gene has CDR1 SGDLS and CDR2 YYNGEE. Trimming shortened V by 1 base and J by 2 bases, and 15 bases separated the two germline ends. The CDR3 is 16 residues long. The CDR3 loop is CASSVLLGGAQETQYF. For the CDR3, the DNA is TGTGCCAGCAGCGTACTCCTGGGCGGGGCACAAGAGACCCAGTACTTC.

This clone has only one observation. The rearrangement joins TRBV27 to TRBJ2-2; TRBD2 matches 11 bases. The CDR3 totals 19 residues. Per germline, CDR1 MNHEY and CDR2 SMNVEV (reference sequence). V shed 6 bases, J shed 4 bases, and the junction held 16 bases outside the gene matches. The CDR3 is CASSPFALAGGPVTGELFF. The DNA for the CDR3 is TGTGCCAGCAGCCCTTTCGCGTTAGCGGGAGGGCCGGTCACCGGGGAGCTGTTTTTT.

This chain uses TRBV30 with TRBJ2-5, with D unresolved. Germline values: CDR1 GTSNPN, CDR2 SVGIG (reference sequence). Trimming took 1 base from V and 5 from J, leaving 17 bases between them. This CDR3 comprises 15 residues. The CDR3 DNA sequence: TGTGCCTGGAGTGAAATGGCCAGTTTTTCGGAGACCCAGTACTTC. Amino acids: CAWSEMASFSETQYF.

The chain is built from TRBV4-1 and TRBJ1-5; TRBD1 aligns across 9 bases. The CDR3 runs to 18 residues. CDR1 is MGHRA and CDR2 is YSYEKL in the germline V gene. V dropped 1 base and J dropped 2; count of bases not matched to a gene: 9. This CDR3 is CASSQGTGARVGNQPQHF. The CDR3 DNA is TGCGCCAGCAGCCAAGGGACAGGGGCGAGGGTCGGCAATCAGCCCCAGCATTTT.

This clone was recorded once. V usage is TRBV7-6 and J usage is TRBJ2-6, with D uncertain. The ends were cut back, 4 bases at V and 0 bases at J, with 16 bases in the middle. The V gene's germline CDR1 is SGHVS and CDR2 FNYEAQ. The CDR3 loop spans 18 amino acids. CDR3 nucleotide sequence: TGTGCCAGCAGCTCGATCCGTACATCTCGCTCTGGGGCCAACGTCCTGACTTTC. This encodes CASSSIRTSRSGANVLTF. The complete variable domain, with remaining parts taken from reference TRBV7-6 and TRBJ2-6, reads GAGVSQSPRYKVTKRGQDVALRCDPISGHVSLYWYRQALGQGPEFLTYFNYEAQQDKSGLPNDRFSAERPEGSISTLTIQRTEQRDSAMYRCASSSIRTSRSGANVLTFGAGSRLTVL.

V usage is TRBV5-6 and J usage is TRBJ2-5, with a possible D match to TRBD2 (5 bases). The CDR3 length is 14 residues. Trimming removed 1 base at V and 7 bases at J, with 14 bases between. Germline lookup yields CDR1 SGHDT and CDR2 YYEEEE. CDR3 residues: CASSLKTLEGTQYF. Written as DNA, the CDR3 is TGTGCCAGCAGCTTGAAGACTCTAGAGGGGACCCAGTACTTC.

This chain connects TRBV14 to TRBJ1-2, with 11 nucleotides matching TRBD1. From germline, CDR1 is SGHDN and CDR2 FVKESK. The CDR3 totals 14 residues. V was pared by 0 bases and J by 10 bases, with 4 bases of the junction left unmatched. The CDR3 DNA sequence: TGTGCCAGCAGCCAAGATTGGACAGGGGGCGACTACACCTTC. Encoded protein: CASSQDWTGGDYTF.

The chain has TRBV7-9 and TRBJ2-7; D possibly corresponds to TRBD2 (5 bases). Germline CDR1 SEHNR, CDR2 FQNEAQ (reference sequence). CDR3 size: 14 residues. Trimming took 5 bases from V and 3 from J, leaving 14 bases between them. This CDR3 is CASSGPRENYEQYF. Written as DNA, the CDR3 is TGTGCCAGCAGCGGTCCTCGGGAAAACTACGAGCAGTACTTC.

The CDR3 DNA reads as TGTGCCAGTAGTATAGGACAGCGCGGGGGAGGAGGCTACACCTTC. This sequence encodes CASSIGQRGGGGYTF. The chain couples TRBV19 to TRBJ1-2; possible D gene TRBD1, 5 bases. Deletions cut 1 base from V and 8 bases from J, with 17 bases between. This CDR3 spans 15 amino acids. Per the germline V gene, CDR1 is LNHDA and CDR2 is SQIVND (reference sequence).

The gene calls are TRBV24-1 and TRBJ2-5; maybe TRBD1 (6 bases). Trimming took off 3 bases at V and 5 bases at J, with 12 bases between the two ends. Per the germline V gene, CDR1 is KGHDR and CDR2 is SFDVKD. This CDR3 spans 14 amino acids. The CDR3 DNA reads as TGTGCCACCAGTGATACAGGGCAGTCGGAGACCCAGTACTTC. Amino acids: CATSDTGQSETQYF.

The count of this clone is one. The genes are TRBV4-3 and TRBJ2-1; TRBD2 matches 11 bases. V shed 5 bases, J shed 10 bases, and the junction held 13 bases outside the gene matches. This CDR3 spans 16 amino acids. Germline CDR1 is LGHNA and CDR2 is YSLEER. For the CDR3, the DNA is TGCGCCAGCAGCTACACACTAGCGGGAGTTGACCTAGAGCAGTTCTTC. Translation: CASSYTLAGVDLEQFF.

The rearrangement uses TRBV5-4 and TRBJ1-2; 7 nucleotides line up with TRBD1. The CDR3 loop spans 15 amino acids. Trimming took 2 bases from V and 4 from J; bases not matched to a gene: 8. Germline assignment: CDR1 SGHNT and CDR2 YYREEE (reference sequence). Written as DNA, the CDR3 is TGTGCCAGCAGCTTTACAGGGGAGACGTTCTATGGCTACACCTTC. Its protein product is CASSFTGETFYGYTF.

This clone was observed once. This chain links TRBV2 with TRBJ1-1, with D possibly being TRBD1 (5 bases). The CDR3 covers 13 residues. In germline, CDR1 is SNHLY, CDR2 FYNNEI. The V gene lost 6 bases and the J gene lost 5 bases, with 13 bases spanning the gap. The CDR3 DNA reads TGTGCCAGCAGAGGAGGGGCATTGACTGAAGCTTTCTTT. It yields the protein CASRGGALTEAFF.

The chain couples TRBV25-1 to TRBJ2-2, with 12 bases lining up with TRBD2. Germline V lookup: CDR1 MGHDK, CDR2 SYGVNS. There are 16 residues in the CDR3. The ends lost 5 bases at V and 3 bases at J; junction bases unmatched: 4. The CDR3 nucleotides read TGTGCCAGCAGTCTAGCGGGAGGGCCGTACACCGGGGAGCTGTTTTTT. Protein product: CASSLAGGPYTGELFF.

This clone was found once. The V call is TRBV5-1, the J call TRBJ1-1, with D unclear. The CDR3 extends over 14 amino acids. Germline values: CDR1 SGHRS, CDR2 YFSETQ. Trimming removed 4 bases from V and 1 base from J, with 11 bases in between. CDR3 amino acids: CASSLSRGNTEAFF. As DNA, the CDR3 is TGCGCCAGCAGCCTTTCACGGGGGAACACTGAAGCTTTCTTT.

V is TRBV14 and J is TRBJ1-2, with a weak D call TRBD1 (6 bases). V shed 4 bases and J shed 4 bases, with 28 bases lying between them. The germline V gene has CDR1 SGHDN and CDR2 FVKESK. This CDR3 is built from 19 residues. The DNA of the CDR3 is TGTGCCAGCAGCCCGTCTACTATGAGGCGGACAGCGTCCTTCTATGGCTACACCTTC. This codes for CASSPSTMRRTASFYGYTF.